This T cell receptor beta chain was captured by sequencing in a study of blood T cell repertoires in COVID-19. For the study at large: The United States, Italy and Spain provided the acute and convalescent COVID-19 samples. From T cells, B-cell-depleted T cells, or PBMCs came the material, which was cDNA or gDNA.

Germline CDR1 reads SEHNR; CDR2 reads FQNEAQ (reference sequence). There are 14 residues in the CDR3. Trimming pared 3 bases from V and 9 bases from J, leaving 15 bases between. As processed by the authors: Counts of nucleated cells, estimated from reference gene primer amplification, were obtained. Sequenced by immunoSEQ multiplex PCR; TCRdb stores in-frame clones only, minus some. For V, J and clone size, that table is used; D and trimming come from the DNA. The sample includes 130,000 to 150,000 clones, 80% to 90% of them seen just once. The genes are TRBV7-9 and TRBJ2-4; a weak D match, TRBD2 (6 bases). The receptor's source is a human donor with acute or convalescent COVID-19. The donor label of this sample is uncertain. Sample: peripheral blood. CDR3 nucleotide sequence: TGTGCCAGCAGCTTTGGGAAGGGAGGAGGCATTCAGTACTTC. Residues: CASSFGKGGGIQYF.